What follows are 16 T cell receptor beta chains derived from one specimen sequenced in a study of OX40 agonist ivuxolimab in advanced cancers. Here immunoSEQ multiplex PCR was the method, and the copy in TCRdb shows in-frame clones only, minus some. The table lists about 84,000 clones, around 94% of them singletons, with roughly 11% in the top ten. Source: CD4+ or CD8+ T cells sorted from blood, taken in a trial of the OX40 agonist ivuxolimab. The source of these receptors is an adult with an advanced solid tumor such as melanoma, head and neck, liver or kidney cancer.

This clone came up once. The J gene is TRBJ2-7, the V gene TRBV4-2, with unresolved D. CDR3 length equals 12 residues. Trimming took off 4 bases at V and 1 base at J, with 5 bases between the two ends. From germline, CDR1 is LGHNA and CDR2 YNFKEQ. The CDR3 loop reads CASSPDSYEQYF. The CDR3 DNA reads TGTGCCAGCAGCCCGGATTCCTACGAGCAGTACTTC.

The rearrangement uses TRBV29-1 and TRBJ1-1; D is uncertain. V lost 2 bases and J lost 0, with 7 bases in between. There are 13 residues in the CDR3. Germline V gives CDR1 SQVTM, CDR2 ANQGSEA. CDR3 residues: CSVEFGMNTEAFF. The CDR3 region has the DNA TGCAGCGTTGAATTCGGGATGAACACTGAAGCTTTCTTT.

The CDR3 DNA is TGCGCCAGCAGCCGGCAAACGGGACAGTACAATGAGCAGTTCTTC. Translating gives CASSRQTGQYNEQFF. V usage is TRBV4-3 and J usage is TRBJ2-1; TRBD1 aligns across 7 bases. V shed 4 bases, J shed 4 bases, and the junction held 7 bases outside the gene matches. The CDR3 is 15 amino acids. Germline CDR1 LGHNA, CDR2 YSLEER.

V gene TRBV5-6 combines with J gene TRBJ1-2; D remains unclear. The CDR3 extends over 11 amino acids. Deletions cut 1 base from V and 9 bases from J, with 7 bases between. Germline CDR1 SGHDT, CDR2 YYEEEE. As DNA, the CDR3 is TGTGCCAGCAGCTTGATAGACAGCTACACCTTC. Amino acid sequence: CASSLIDSYTF. The full variable domain, rest sourced from reference TRBV5-6 and TRBJ1-2, is DAGVTQSPTHLIKTRGQQVTLRCSPKSGHDTVSWYQQALGQGPQFIFQYYEEEERQRGNFPDRFSGHQFPNYSSELNVNALLLGDSALYLCASSLIDSYTFGSGTRLTVV.

This chain connects TRBV6-1 to TRBJ1-5; the D is unclear. This CDR3 is built from 12 residues. V lost 2 bases and J 11 bases, leaving 10 bases between the germline ends. Germline V gene data show CDR1 as MNHNS and CDR2 as SASEGT. This chain's CDR3 is CASSEFGVAQHF. The CDR3 nucleotides read TGTGCCAGCAGTGAATTTGGGGTTGCCCAGCATTTT.

The CDR3 nucleotides read TGTGCCAGCAGCTCGTGGATGGATACGCAGTATTTT. Encoded protein: CASSSWMDTQYF. The chain carries TRBV7-9 and TRBJ2-3; D gene unclear. CDR1 and CDR2 (germline): SEHNR, FQNEAQ (reference sequence). Deletions cut 4 bases from V and 6 bases from J, with 8 bases between. The CDR3 is made up of 12 amino acids.

The rearrangement uses TRBV4-1 and TRBJ2-3, with TRBD2 matching over 8 bases. Per the germline V gene, CDR1 is MGHRA and CDR2 is YSYEKL. V was clipped by 0 bases and J by 11 bases; unmatched bases: 7. This CDR3 has 14 amino acids. CDR3 sequence reads: CASSQDVTGGRQYF. CDR3 in DNA: TGCGCCAGCAGCCAAGACGTGACGGGAGGGAGGCAGTATTTT.

This chain links TRBV6-1 with TRBJ2-7; 7 nucleotides agree with TRBD2. The V and J ends lost 3 bases and 1 base, in that order; junction bases with no gene match: 3. The germline V gene has CDR1 MNHNS and CDR2 SASEGT. The CDR3 contains 14 residues. In DNA form, the CDR3 reads TGTGCCAGCAGTGAGGTAGCGGGTTCCTACGAGCAGTACTTC. Encoded protein: CASSEVAGSYEQYF.

V gene TRBV11-3 combines with J gene TRBJ2-2; 12 nucleotides agree with TRBD2. There are 15 residues in the CDR3. Unmatched junction bases numbered 0, after V lost 2 bases and J lost 5 bases. Germline V gene data show CDR1 as SGHNT and CDR2 as YENEEA. The CDR3 DNA reads TGTGCCAGCAGCTTACTAGCGGGAGGGACCGGGGAGCTGTTTTTT. Its translation is CASSLLAGGTGELFF.

V usage is TRBV28 and J usage is TRBJ2-5; 7 nucleotides match TRBD2. Per germline, CDR1 MDHEN and CDR2 SYDVKM. With V trimmed by 10 bases and J by 2 bases, 4 bases remained unmatched. This CDR3 is 12 amino acids long. The DNA for the CDR3 is TGTGCCACCGAGCGGGGTCAAGAGACCCAGTACTTC. Translated: CATERGQETQYF.

This sequence joins TRBV27 and TRBJ2-5; D is unresolved. The V gene's germline CDR1 is MNHEY and CDR2 SMNVEV (reference sequence). V was shortened by 4 bases and J by 4 bases, with 13 bases between the two germline ends. The CDR3 spans 14 residues. CDR3 sequence reads: CASSYRTVGETQYF. The DNA of the CDR3 is TGTGCCAGCAGTTATCGTACGGTAGGAGAGACCCAGTACTTC.

The gene calls are TRBV4-3 and TRBJ2-7, with D tentatively TRBD2 (6 bases). This CDR3 region has 21 residues. Trimming shortened V by 1 base and J by 3 bases, and 31 bases separated the two germline ends. The germline gives CDR1 LGHNA, CDR2 YSLEER. The CDR3 sequence is CASSQGIVGRGKLAALYEQYF. The CDR3 coding sequence is TGCGCCAGCAGCCAAGGTATAGTCGGACGGGGGAAACTAGCCGCCCTCTACGAGCAGTACTTC.

CDR3 protein: CASSGRPVVYGYTF. In nucleotides, the CDR3 is TGCGCCAGCAGTGGAAGGCCAGTGGTCTATGGCTACACCTTC. The chain joins TRBV10-2 to TRBJ1-2; D unresolved. This CDR3 has 14 amino acids. Germline V CDR1 and CDR2: WSHSY, SAAADI. Trimming left V 4 bases short and J 4 bases short, with 13 bases between.

This sequence joins TRBV20-1 and TRBJ2-2; D uncertain. V was trimmed by 3 bases and J by 5 bases, leaving 4 bases between them. The CDR3 spans 11 residues. Germline CDR1 DFQATT, CDR2 SNEGSKA (reference sequence). The CDR3 DNA reads TGCAGTGCTAGTCGGACCGGGGAGCTGTTTTTT. Its translation is CSASRTGELFF.

The chain combines TRBV5-6 with TRBJ1-1; 8 bases are a match to TRBD1. Germline V CDR1 and CDR2: SGHDT, YYEEEE. Trimming removed 5 bases from V and 4 bases from J; junction bases left unmatched: 4. The CDR3 contains 13 residues. The CDR3 bases are TGTGCCAGCAGTAAGACAGGGGCCACTGAAGCTTTCTTT. This translates into CASSKTGATEAFF.

This clone has a single count. CDR3 nucleotide sequence: TGTGCCAGCAGCTTAGGACAGGGGTATGGTCAGCCCCAGCATTTT. Encoded protein: CASSLGQGYGQPQHF. The V and J genes are TRBV7-8 and TRBJ1-5, with 8 nucleotides matching TRBD1. CDR1 SGHVS and CDR2 FQNEAQ come from the germline V gene. This CDR3 spans 15 amino acids. Trimming took 1 base from V and 6 from J; bases not matched to a gene: 5.